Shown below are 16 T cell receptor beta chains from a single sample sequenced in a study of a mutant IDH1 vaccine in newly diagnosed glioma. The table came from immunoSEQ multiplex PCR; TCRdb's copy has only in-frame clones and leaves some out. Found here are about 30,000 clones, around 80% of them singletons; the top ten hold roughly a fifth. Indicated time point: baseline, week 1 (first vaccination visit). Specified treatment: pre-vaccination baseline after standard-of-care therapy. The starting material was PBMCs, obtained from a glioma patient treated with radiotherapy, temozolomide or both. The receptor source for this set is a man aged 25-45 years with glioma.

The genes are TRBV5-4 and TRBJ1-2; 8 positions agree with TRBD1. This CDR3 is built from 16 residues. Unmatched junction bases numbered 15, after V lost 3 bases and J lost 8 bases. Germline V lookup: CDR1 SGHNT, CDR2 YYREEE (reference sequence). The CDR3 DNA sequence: TGTGCCAGCAGCTCCGATAAAACAGGGGGGTTCGTGGGCTACACCTTC. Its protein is CASSSDKTGGFVGYTF.

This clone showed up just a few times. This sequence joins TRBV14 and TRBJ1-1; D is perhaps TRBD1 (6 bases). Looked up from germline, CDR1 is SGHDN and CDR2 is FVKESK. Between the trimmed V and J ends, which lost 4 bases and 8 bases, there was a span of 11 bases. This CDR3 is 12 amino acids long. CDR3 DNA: TGTGCCAGCAGCCGGCAGGGGAGCGAAGCTTTCTTT. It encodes CASSRQGSEAFF.

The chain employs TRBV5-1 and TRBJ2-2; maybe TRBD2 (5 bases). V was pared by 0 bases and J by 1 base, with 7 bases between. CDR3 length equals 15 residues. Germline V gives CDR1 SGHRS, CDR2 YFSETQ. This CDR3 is CASSLEAGNTGELFF. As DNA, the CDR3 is TGCGCCAGCAGCTTGGAGGCGGGGAACACCGGGGAGCTGTTTTTT.

Written as DNA, the CDR3 is TGTGCCAGCAGCCACAAAGGGACGGGCCCGACCTACGAGCAGTACTTC. Translated, it gives CASSHKGTGPTYEQYF. V is TRBV2 and J is TRBJ2-7; TRBD1 or TRBD2 may be the D gene (5 bases each). Germline V gives CDR1 SNHLY, CDR2 FYNNEI. The CDR3 runs to 16 residues. V lost 6 bases and J 2 bases, leaving 20 bases between the germline ends.

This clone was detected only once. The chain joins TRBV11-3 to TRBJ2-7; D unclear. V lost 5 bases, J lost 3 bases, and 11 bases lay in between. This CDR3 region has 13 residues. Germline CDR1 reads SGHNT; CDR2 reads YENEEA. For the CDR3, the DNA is TGTGCCAGCAGCGTTACTGGGGACTACGAGCAGTACTTC. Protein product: CASSVTGDYEQYF.

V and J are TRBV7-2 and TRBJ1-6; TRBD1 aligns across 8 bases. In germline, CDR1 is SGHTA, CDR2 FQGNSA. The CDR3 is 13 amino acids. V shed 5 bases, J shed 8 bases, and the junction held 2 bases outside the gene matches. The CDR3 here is CASSQDRDSPLHF. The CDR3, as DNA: TGTGCCAGCAGCCAGGACAGGGATTCACCCCTCCACTTT.

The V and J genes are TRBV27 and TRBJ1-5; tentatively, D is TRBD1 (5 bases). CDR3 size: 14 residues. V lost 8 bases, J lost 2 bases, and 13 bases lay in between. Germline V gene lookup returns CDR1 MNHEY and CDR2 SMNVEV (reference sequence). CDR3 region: CASSPMGGNQPQHF. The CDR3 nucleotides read TGTGCCAGCTCTCCTATGGGGGGCAATCAGCCCCAGCATTTT.

As DNA, the CDR3 is TGTGCCTGGAAGAGCTTACAAGGCTCCGGGCTTGGCTACACCTTC. The encoded protein is CAWKSLQGSGLGYTF. The gene calls are TRBV30 and TRBJ1-2; D gene unclear. With 4 bases removed from V and 7 bases from J, the gap between germline ends came to 22 bases. Germline V gives CDR1 GTSNPN, CDR2 SVGIG (reference sequence). The CDR3 runs 15 residues.

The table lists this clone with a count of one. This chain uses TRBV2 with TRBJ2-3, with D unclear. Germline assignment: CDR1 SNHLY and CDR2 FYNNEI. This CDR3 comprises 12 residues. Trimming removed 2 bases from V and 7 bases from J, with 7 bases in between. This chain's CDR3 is CASSEFQHTQYF. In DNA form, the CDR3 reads TGTGCCAGCAGTGAATTCCAGCATACGCAGTATTTT.

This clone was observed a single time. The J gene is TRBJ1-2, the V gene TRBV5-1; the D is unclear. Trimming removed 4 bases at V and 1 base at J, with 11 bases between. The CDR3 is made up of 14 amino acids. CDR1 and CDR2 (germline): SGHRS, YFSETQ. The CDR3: CASSTGGGNYGYTF. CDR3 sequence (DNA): TGCGCCAGCAGCACGGGAGGTGGTAACTATGGCTACACCTTC. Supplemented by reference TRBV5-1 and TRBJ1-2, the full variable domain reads KAGVTQTPRYLIKTRGQQVTLSCSPISGHRSVSWYQQTPGQGLQFLFEYFSETQRNKGNFPGRFSGRQFSNSRSEMNVSTLELGDSALYLCASSTGGGNYGYTFGSGTRLTVV.

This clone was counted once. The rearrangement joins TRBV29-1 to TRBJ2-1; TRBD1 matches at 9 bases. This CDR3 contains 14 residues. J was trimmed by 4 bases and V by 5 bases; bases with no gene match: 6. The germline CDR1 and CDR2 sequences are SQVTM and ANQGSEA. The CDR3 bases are TGCAGCGTTACCGGGACAGGGAGTTACAATGAGCAGTTCTTC. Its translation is CSVTGTGSYNEQFF.

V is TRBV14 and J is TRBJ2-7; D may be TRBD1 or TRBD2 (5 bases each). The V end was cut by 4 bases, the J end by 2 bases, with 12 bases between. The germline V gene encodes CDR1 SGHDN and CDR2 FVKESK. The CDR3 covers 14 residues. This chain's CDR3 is CASSLKTGPYEQYF. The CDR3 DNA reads TGTGCCAGCAGCCTAAAGACGGGGCCCTACGAGCAGTACTTC.

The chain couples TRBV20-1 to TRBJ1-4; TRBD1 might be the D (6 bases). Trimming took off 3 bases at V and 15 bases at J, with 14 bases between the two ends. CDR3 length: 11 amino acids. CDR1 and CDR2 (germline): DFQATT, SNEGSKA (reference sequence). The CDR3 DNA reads TGCAGTGCTAGGGAACAGGGCGGGTTGTTTTTT. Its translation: CSAREQGGLFF.

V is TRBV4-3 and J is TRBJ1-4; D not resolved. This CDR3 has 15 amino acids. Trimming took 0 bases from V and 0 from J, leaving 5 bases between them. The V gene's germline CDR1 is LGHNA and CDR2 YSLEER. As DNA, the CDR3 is TGCGCCAGCAGCCAAGAGTGGGCAACTAATGAAAAACTGTTTTTT. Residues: CASSQEWATNEKLFF.

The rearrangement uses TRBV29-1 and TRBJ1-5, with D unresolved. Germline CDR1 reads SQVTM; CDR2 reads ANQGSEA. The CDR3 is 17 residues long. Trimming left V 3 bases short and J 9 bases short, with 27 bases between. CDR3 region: CSVERFGWADDGRPQHF. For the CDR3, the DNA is TGCAGCGTTGAGAGGTTCGGCTGGGCAGACGACGGTCGGCCCCAGCATTTT.

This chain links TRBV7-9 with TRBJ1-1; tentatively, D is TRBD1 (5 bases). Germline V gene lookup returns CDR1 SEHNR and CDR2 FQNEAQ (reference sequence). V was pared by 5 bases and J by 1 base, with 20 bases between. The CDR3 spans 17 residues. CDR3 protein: CASSPRRVGQGNTEAFF. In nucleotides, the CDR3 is TGTGCCAGCAGCCCCCGTAGGGTAGGGCAGGGGAACACTGAAGCTTTCTTT.